This TCR beta chain was recovered during a study of T cell changes during pregnancy in multiple sclerosis. By sample fraction, this clone is medium-sized (0.01 to 0.1%). Only in-frame clones appear in the TCRdb table, and some are missing; sequencing was by immunoSEQ multiplex PCR. The sample includes approximately 30,000 clones, 91% of them seen just once. This clonotype was sampled from a female donor in good health, enrolled as a control in a pregnancy study. This specimen was CD8+ T cells from peripheral blood mononuclear cells, taken in the second trimester of pregnancy.

CDR3 DNA: TGTGCCAGCAGTGGGACAGAATGGGAGCTGAACACTGAAGCTTTCTTT. Encoded protein: CASSGTEWELNTEAFF. The chain recombines TRBV6-1 with TRBJ1-1, with D possibly being TRBD1 (6 bases). Per germline, CDR1 MNHNS and CDR2 SASEGT. Trimming took off 4 bases at V and 0 bases at J, with 15 bases between the two ends. The CDR3 is 16 amino acids.